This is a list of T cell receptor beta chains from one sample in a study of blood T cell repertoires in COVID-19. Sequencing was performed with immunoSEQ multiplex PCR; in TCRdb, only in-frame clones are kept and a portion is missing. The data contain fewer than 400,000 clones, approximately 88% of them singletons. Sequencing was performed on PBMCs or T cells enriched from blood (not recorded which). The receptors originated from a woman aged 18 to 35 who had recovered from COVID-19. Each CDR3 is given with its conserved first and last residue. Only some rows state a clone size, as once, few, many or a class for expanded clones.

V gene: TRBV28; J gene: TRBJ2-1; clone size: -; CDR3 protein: CASSLTSGGARAYNEQFF
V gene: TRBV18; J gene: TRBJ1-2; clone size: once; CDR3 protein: CASHDKQTGIYGYTF
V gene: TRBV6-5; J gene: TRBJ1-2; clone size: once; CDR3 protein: CASSYSRGWPYGYTF
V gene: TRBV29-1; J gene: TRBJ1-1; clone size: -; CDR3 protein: CSVAHSPGTEAFF
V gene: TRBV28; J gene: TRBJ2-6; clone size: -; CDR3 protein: CASRVTGQSSGANVLTF
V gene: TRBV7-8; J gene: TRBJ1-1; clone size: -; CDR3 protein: CASSATGIPPLGTEAFF
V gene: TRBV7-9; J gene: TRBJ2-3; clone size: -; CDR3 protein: CASSLALQGATDTQYF
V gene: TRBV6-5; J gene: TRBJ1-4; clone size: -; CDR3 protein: CASNRDRVEKLFF
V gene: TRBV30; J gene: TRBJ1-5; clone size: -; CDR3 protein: CAWRGDRGSNQPQHF
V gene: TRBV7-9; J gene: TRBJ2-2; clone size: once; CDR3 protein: CASSFYRGSTGELFF
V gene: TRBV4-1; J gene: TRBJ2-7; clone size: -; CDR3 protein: CASSQDGLAGYYEQYF
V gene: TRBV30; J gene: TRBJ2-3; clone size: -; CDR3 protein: CAWTGGGASTDTQYF
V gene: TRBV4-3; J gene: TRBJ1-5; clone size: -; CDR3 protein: CASSQGLGGRADQPQHF
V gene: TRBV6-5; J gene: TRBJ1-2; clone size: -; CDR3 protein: CASSYPTGQGNYGYTF
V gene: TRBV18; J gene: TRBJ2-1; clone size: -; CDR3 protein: CASSLAIRREREQFF
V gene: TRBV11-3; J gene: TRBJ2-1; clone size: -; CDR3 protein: CASSLGWRGGRAGTQFF
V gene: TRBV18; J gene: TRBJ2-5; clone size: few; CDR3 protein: CASSLDRETQYF
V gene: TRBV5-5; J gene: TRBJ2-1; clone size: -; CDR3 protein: CASSLDGGTYNEQFF
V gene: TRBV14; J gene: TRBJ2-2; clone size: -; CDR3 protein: CASSQGVNTGELFF
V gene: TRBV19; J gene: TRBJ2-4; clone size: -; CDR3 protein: CASSIQGAYIQYF
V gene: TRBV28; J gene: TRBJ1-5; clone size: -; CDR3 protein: CASSLVPGEPNSNQPQHF
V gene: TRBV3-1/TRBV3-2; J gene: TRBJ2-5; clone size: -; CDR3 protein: CASSLQTGSGETQYF
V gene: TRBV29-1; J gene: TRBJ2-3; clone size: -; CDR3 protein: CSVAKAPGGYRTDTQYF
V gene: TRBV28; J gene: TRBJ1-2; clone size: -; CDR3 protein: CASSLPRGEGGYTF
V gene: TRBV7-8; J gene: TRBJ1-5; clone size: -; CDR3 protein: CASSTTGYDQPQHF
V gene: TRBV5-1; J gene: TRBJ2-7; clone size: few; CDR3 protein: CASSLSSTSGESYEQYF
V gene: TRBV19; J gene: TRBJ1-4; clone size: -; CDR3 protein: CASGRTDLNEKLFF
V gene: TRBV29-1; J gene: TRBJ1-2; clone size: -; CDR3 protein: CSVEWGHGYTF
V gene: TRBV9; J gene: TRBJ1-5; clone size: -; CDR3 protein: CASSVDSGNQPQHF
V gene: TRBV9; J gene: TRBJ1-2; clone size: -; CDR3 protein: CASSASGTGLANYGYTF
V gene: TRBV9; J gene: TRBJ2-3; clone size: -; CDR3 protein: CASSGTGTSGTADTQYF
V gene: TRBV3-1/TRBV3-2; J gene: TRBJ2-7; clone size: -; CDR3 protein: CASSQDPRDRSYEQYF
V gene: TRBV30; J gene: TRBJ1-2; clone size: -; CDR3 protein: CAWSRGRANYGYTF
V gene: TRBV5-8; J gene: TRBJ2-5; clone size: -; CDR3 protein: CASSHGTSGGEETQYF
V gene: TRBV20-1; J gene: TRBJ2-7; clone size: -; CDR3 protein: CSAGHGLEQYF
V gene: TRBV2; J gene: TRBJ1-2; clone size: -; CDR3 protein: CASSEAGTNYGYTF
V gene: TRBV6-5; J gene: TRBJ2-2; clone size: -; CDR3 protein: CASSYSDRGTGELFF
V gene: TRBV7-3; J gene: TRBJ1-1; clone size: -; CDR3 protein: CASSLTGTGAEAFF
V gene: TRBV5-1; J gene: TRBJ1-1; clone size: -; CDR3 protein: CASPGKRRDSQIDGICTEAFF
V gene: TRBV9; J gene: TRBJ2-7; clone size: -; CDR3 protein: CASSRGTSGGIYEQYF
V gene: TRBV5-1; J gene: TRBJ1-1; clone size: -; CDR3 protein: CASSSGGTGLTEAFF
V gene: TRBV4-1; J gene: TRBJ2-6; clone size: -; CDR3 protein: CASSQTTGVGANVLTF
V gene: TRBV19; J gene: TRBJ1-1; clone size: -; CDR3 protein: CASSISLNTEAFF
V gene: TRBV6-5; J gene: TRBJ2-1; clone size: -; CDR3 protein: CATQPSGSNEQFF
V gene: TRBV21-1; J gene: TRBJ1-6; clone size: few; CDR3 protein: CASSKALRPDNSPLHF
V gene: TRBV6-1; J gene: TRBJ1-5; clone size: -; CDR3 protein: CASSEMAQPQHF
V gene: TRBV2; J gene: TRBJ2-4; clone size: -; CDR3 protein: CASLKPNKQGARNIQYF
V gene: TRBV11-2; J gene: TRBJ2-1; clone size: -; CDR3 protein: CASSLLVGTSSDEQFF
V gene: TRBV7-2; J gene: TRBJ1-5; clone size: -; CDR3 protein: CASSATGHNQPQHF
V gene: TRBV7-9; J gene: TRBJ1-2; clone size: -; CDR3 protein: CASSLEVDYGYTF
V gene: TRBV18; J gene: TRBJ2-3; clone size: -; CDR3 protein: CASSPRTGGPDTQYF
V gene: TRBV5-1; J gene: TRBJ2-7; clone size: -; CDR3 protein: CASSLLGTSGDEQYF
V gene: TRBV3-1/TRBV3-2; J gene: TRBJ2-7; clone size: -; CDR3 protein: CASSLRLSLGPYEQYF
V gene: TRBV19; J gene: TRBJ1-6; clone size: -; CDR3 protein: CASSPGTDWGNSPLHF
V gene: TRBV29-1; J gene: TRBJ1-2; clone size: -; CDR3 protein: CSARTGYGYTF
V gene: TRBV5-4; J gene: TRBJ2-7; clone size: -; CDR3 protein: CASSYGTGGSYEQYF
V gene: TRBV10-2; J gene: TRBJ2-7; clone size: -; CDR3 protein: CASSGAGPVLEQYF
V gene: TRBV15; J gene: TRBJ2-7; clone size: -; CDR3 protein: CATSYARGGPYEQYF